Described below is a single T cell receptor (beta chain) sequence and its context. Its antigen is unknown. This specimen comes from a study of CXCR3-negative and CXCR3-positive naive CD8 T cells. Study-wide results and caveats: After cryopreservation, expression of CXCR3 was partially reduced, and most assays were run with fresh PBMCs. Much lower diversity was found in memory CD8+ cells, while both naive subsets had comparably high diversity.

Cells that were CD45RO-CCR7+CD27+CD95- constituted naive CD8+ T cells. The authors prepared UMI-labeled TRB cDNA libraries by 5' RACE. TCRdb re-called the 5' RACE reads, yielding one record per CDR3 amino acid sequence without DNA. The data include some 130,000 distinct CDR3 sequences; the top ten clones carry approximately 0.29%. The length of the CDR3 is 13 residues. The V and J genes are TRBV12-3 or TRBV12-4 and TRBJ2-7; TCRdb picks TRBD1, but there is no DNA to check that call. This receptor was obtained from a human donor in good health. Some clones in this sample may be carry-over from other donors' samples. The source material was naive CXCR3- CD8+ T cells from blood. Subset here: CD45RO-CCR7+CD27+CD95- naive CD8+ T cells lacking CXCR3 (TNR3-). CDR3: CASSWGLTYEQYF.